A single sample is the source of the 10 T cell receptor beta chains below, sequenced in a study of response to subunit inactivated influenza vaccine. One entry per CDR3 protein results from TCRdb running MiXCR on the RT-PCR reads. Among approximately 490,000 distinct CDR3 sequences listed, approximately 6.9% were seen once. The source material was PBMCs from blood, sampled less than 30 months after vaccination. All receptors derive from a man aged 50 to 69 who received an inactivated influenza vaccine.

V and J are TRBV9 and TRBJ2-5; maybe TRBD2 (7 bases). Germline CDR1 reads SGDLS; CDR2 reads YYNGEE. Trimming removed 4 bases at V and 3 bases at J, with 13 bases between. The CDR3 runs to 14 residues. As DNA, the CDR3 is TGTGCCAGCAGCCCAGAGGGGGGGGAAGAGACCCAGTACTTC. Encoded protein: CASSPEGGEETQYF. The full variable domain, completed using reference TRBV9 and TRBJ2-5, is DSGVTQTPKHLITATGQRVTLRCSPRSGDLSVYWYQQSLDQGLQFLIQYYNGEERAKGNILERFSAQQFPDLHSELNLSSLELGDSALYFCASSPEGGEETQYFGPGTRLLVL.

The sample holds many counts of this clonotype. The rearrangement joins TRBV7-9 to TRBJ1-6, with D possibly TRBD1 on 6 matching bases. V shed 6 bases and J shed 7 bases, with 13 bases lying between them. The CDR3 contains 14 residues. Germline V CDR1 and CDR2: SEHNR, FQNEAQ (reference sequence). The CDR3: CASRGQSLNSPLHF. CDR3 bases: TGTGCCAGCAGAGGACAGTCCTTAAATTCACCCCTCCACTTT.

In its sample, this clonotype was seen many times. This rearrangement joins TRBV12-3 or TRBV12-4 to TRBJ1-5; no reliable D call. V lost 3 bases and J 4 bases, leaving 7 bases between the germline ends. This CDR3 spans 13 amino acids. The CDR3: CASSFSENQPQHF. CDR3 DNA: TGTGCCAGCAGTTTCAGTGAGAATCAGCCCCAGCATTTT.

This clonotype was seen repeatedly, ten times or more. This sequence joins TRBV19 and TRBJ2-5; D not resolved. V was pared by 7 bases and J by 4 bases, with 16 bases between. The CDR3 extends over 14 amino acids. Germline V lookup: CDR1 LNHDA, CDR2 SQIVND (reference sequence). CDR3 sequence: CASTHHAMAETQYF. In nucleotides, the CDR3 is TGTGCCAGTACCCATCATGCCATGGCAGAGACCCAGTACTTC.

Concerning this clonotype itself: A much larger clone lies a single base off, so this may be a read error. This sequence joins TRBV20-1 and TRBJ2-7; D is possibly TRBD1 (6 bases). This CDR3 comprises 12 residues. Trimming took 7 bases from V and 3 from J, leaving 13 bases between them. CDR1 DFQATT and CDR2 SNEGSKA come from the germline V gene (reference sequence). CDR3 amino acids: CSGDGTLYEQYF. The CDR3 DNA is TGCAGTGGTGACGGGACACTCTACGAGCAGTACTTC.

The V call is TRBV20-1, the J call TRBJ1-1, with D perhaps matching TRBD1 (5 bases). The CDR3 has 16 amino acids. Germline V lookup: CDR1 DFQATT, CDR2 SNEGSKA (reference sequence). The CDR3 DNA reads as TGCTGTGTCTGGGGCAGGGTGGCGGGCTTGAACACTGAAGCTTTCTTT. Its protein is CCVWGRVAGLNTEAFF.

This clonotype occurred a few times. The genes are TRBV4-3 and TRBJ1-2; D possibly corresponds to TRBD1 (5 bases). V lost 4 bases and J 5 bases, leaving 20 bases between the germline ends. Germline V gene sequence: CDR1 LGHNA, CDR2 YSLEER. The CDR3 covers 16 residues. CDR3 loop: CASSRAFLGGRYGYTF. The DNA for the CDR3 is TGCGCCAGCAGCCGGGCGTTTTTGGGGGGGAGGTATGGCTACACCTTC.

This rearrangement joins TRBV11-2 to TRBJ2-6, with D hard to call. Germline CDR1 reads SGHAT; CDR2 reads FQNNGV. The length of the CDR3 is 16 residues. The V gene lost 0 bases and the J gene lost 2 bases, with 8 bases spanning the gap. The CDR3 coding sequence is TGTGCCAGCAGCTTAGATCTTCTACCTGGGGCCAACGTCCTGACTTTC. As protein: CASSLDLLPGANVLTF.

This clonotype came up many times. The genes are TRBV20-1 and TRBJ2-3, with 9 bases lining up with TRBD2. CDR3 size: 16 residues. Germline V lookup: CDR1 DFQATT, CDR2 SNEGSKA (reference sequence). Trimming cost V 0 bases and J 1 base; bases outside gene matches: 5. Written as DNA, the CDR3 is TGCAGTGCTAGAGAAAGTAGCGGGGGCCGCACAGATACGCAGTATTTT. It encodes CSARESSGGRTDTQYF.

This clonotype was detected only a few times. The chain links TRBV10-3 to TRBJ2-3; D is undetermined. Per the germline V gene, CDR1 is ENHRY and CDR2 is SYGVKD. This CDR3 contains 16 residues. V lost 6 bases and J lost 0, with 16 bases in between. CDR3 DNA: TGTGCCATCAGACCTGACCCGGGTGCTAGCACAGATACGCAGTATTTT. Residues: CAIRPDPGASTDTQYF.